A selection of T cell receptor beta chains follows, all from one sample in a study of blood T cell repertoires in COVID-19. TCRdb's copy holds only in-frame clones and misses some; the assay was immunoSEQ multiplex PCR. Of around 470,000 clones listed, about 91% are singletons. Sequencing input: peripheral blood. The receptors were gathered from a man aged 18 to 30 with COVID-19, enrolled during active disease. Each CDR3 is given with its conserved first and last residue. Each record gives: V gene, D gene, clone size, J gene, CDR3 DNA, CDR3 protein. D genes are given only for firm matches. Some rows have no size entry. The others give once, few or many, or a class for an expanded clone.

>TRBV6-5|TRBD1|-|TRBJ1-6
TGTGCCAGCAGAGCAGGACAGGGTGTCTCACCCCTCCACTTT
CASRAGQGVSPLHF
>TRBV19|-|-|TRBJ1-2
TGTGCCAGTAGTATACGTTTTGGGACATTCGGCTACACCTTC
CASSIRFGTFGYTF
>TRBV6-5|-|once|TRBJ1-2
TGTGCCAGCGGAGCCTTCCTCAAGGAGCCCTTC
CASGAFLKEPF
>TRBV6-1|-|-|TRBJ2-2
TGTGCCAGCAGTGAAGAGGCAGGAACCGGGGAGCTGTTTTTT
CASSEEAGTGELFF
>TRBV5-1|-|-|TRBJ2-1
TGCGCCAGCAGCTTGGCAGGCAATGCGTACAATGAGCAGTTCTTC
CASSLAGNAYNEQFF
>TRBV27|-|-|TRBJ2-6
TGTGCCAGCAGAGGGCCCCTTCAGGGAGGCGGGGCCAACGTCCTGACTTTC
CASRGPLQGGGANVLTF
>TRBV5-4|-|-|TRBJ2-7
TGTGCCAGCAGCTTCCCATTCCACGAGCAGTACTTC
CASSFPFHEQYF
>TRBV5-6|-|-|TRBJ2-5
TGTGCCAGCAGCTTGAGAATTCTCGCCCCTAAAGAGACCCAGTACTTC
CASSLRILAPKETQYF
>TRBV5-4|-|few|TRBJ1-4
TGTGCCAGCAGCTTGCCGGGGGAGAACGAAAAACTGTTTTTT
CASSLPGENEKLFF
>TRBV7-3|-|-|TRBJ2-1
TGTGCCAGCAGCTTGCGAAAGGCGGGACGGATGGGTGAGCAGTTCTTC
CASSLRKAGRMGEQFF
>TRBV9|TRBD2|-|TRBJ2-3
TGTGCCAGCAGCGTAGCGTCTAGCGGCGCCGTAGATACGCAGTATTTT
CASSVASSGAVDTQYF
>TRBV4-1|TRBD2|-|TRBJ2-2
TGCGCCAGCAGTGGACTAGCGGGGGGCTTGGGGAGCGGGGAGCTGTTTTTT
CASSGLAGGLGSGELFF
>TRBV6-5|-|-|TRBJ2-3
TGTGCCAGCAATAGACTCCGCACAGATACGCAGTATTTT
CASNRLRTDTQYF
>TRBV19|TRBD1|-|TRBJ2-5
TGTGCCAGTAGTATTTACAGGGGAGAGACCCAGTACTTC
CASSIYRGETQYF
>TRBV5-8|TRBD2|-|TRBJ2-7
TGTGCCAGCAGCTGGGCGGGAGGGTTACCCTACGAGCAGTACTTC
CASSWAGGLPYEQYF
>TRBV2|-|-|TRBJ2-3
TGTGCCAGTCCTAGGCAGAAAGATACGCAGTATTTT
CASPRQKDTQYF
>TRBV6-5|-|-|TRBJ1-2
TGTGCCAGCAGCCCGACAACAGGGAACTATGGCTACACCTTC
CASSPTTGNYGYTF
>TRBV2|-|few|TRBJ1-2
TGTGCCAGCAGTGTAGGACAGAATGGCTACACCTTC
CASSVGQNGYTF
>TRBV29-1|-|-|TRBJ2-1
TGCAGCGTTGAAGACAGGGAATCCGTAAATGAGCAGTTCTTC
CSVEDRESVNEQFF
>TRBV11-2|-|-|TRBJ2-2
TGTGCCAGCAGCTTAGATCGTTCCACCGGGGAGCTGTTTTTT
CASSLDRSTGELFF
>TRBV15|-|-|TRBJ2-7
TGTGCCACCAGCAGAGGGGGGACTTCTCGCTCCTACGAGCAGTACTTC
CATSRGGTSRSYEQYF
>TRBV5-1|TRBD1|-|TRBJ1-4
TGCGCCAGCAGCCGGGGACAGGATTTTGCAACTAATGAAAAACTGTTTTTT
CASSRGQDFATNEKLFF
>TRBV2|TRBD1|-|TRBJ2-7
TGTGCCAGCAGGCCGGGACAGGGCTACGAGCAGTACTTC
CASRPGQGYEQYF
>TRBV1|-|-|TRBJ2-3
TGCACCAGCAGCCGAACTAGCGAAGACCCGGATACGCAGTATTTT
CTSSRTSEDPDTQYF
>TRBV2|TRBD2|-|TRBJ2-7
TGTGCCAGCAGTGAAGCGCTAGGGGTAGCGGGAATTTACGAGCAGTACTTC
CASSEALGVAGIYEQYF
>TRBV30|-|-|TRBJ1-5
TGTGCCTGGAGTTCTCCCCTTGGAGCACAGCCCCAGCATTTT
CAWSSPLGAQPQHF
>TRBV6-5|TRBD2|-|TRBJ2-7
TGTGCCCTAGGACTAGGCCCTCAAGAGCAGTACTTC
CALGLGPQEQYF